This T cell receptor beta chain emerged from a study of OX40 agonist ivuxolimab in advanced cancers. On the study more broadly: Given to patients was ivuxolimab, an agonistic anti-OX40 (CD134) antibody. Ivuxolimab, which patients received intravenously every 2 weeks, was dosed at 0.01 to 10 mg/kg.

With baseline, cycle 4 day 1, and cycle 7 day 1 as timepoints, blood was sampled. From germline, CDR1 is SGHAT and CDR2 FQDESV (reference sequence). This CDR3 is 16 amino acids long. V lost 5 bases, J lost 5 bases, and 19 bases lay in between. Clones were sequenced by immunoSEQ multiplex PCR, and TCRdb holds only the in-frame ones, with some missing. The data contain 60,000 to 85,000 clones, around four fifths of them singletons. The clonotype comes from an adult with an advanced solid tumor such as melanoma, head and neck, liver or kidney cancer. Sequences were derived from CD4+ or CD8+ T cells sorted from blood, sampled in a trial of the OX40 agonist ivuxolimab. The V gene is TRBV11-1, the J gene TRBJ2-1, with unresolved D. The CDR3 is CASSATVKNLNNEQFF. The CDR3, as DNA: TGTGCCAGCAGCGCGACGGTAAAGAACCTCAACAATGAGCAGTTCTTC.